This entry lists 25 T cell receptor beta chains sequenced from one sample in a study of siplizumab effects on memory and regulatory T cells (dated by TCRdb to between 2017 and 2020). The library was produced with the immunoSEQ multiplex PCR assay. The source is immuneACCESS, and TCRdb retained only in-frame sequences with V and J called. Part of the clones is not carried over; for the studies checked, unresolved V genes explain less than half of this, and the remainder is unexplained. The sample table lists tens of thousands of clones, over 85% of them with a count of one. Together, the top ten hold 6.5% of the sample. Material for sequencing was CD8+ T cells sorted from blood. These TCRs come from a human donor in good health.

DNA of the CDR3: TGCGCCAGCAGCCAATCAGGGAACACTGAAGCTTTCTTT. This translates into CASSQSGNTEAFF. V and J are TRBV4-1 and TRBJ1-1, with D unclear. The CDR3 spans 13 residues. Germline V CDR1 and CDR2: MGHRA, YSYEKL. V was cut by 2 bases and J by 1 base, with 5 bases left in between.

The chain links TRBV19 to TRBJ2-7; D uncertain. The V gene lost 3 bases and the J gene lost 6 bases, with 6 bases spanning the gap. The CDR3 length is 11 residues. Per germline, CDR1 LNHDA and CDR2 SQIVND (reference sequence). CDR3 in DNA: TGTGCCAGTAGTATCCACTCCGAGCAGTACTTC. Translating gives CASSIHSEQYF.

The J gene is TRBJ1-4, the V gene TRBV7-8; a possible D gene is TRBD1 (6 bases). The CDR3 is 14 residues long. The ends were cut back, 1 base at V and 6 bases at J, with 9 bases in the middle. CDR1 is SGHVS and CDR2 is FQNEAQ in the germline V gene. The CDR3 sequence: CASSLGPGDEKLFF. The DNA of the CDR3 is TGTGCCAGCAGCTTAGGTCCAGGGGATGAAAAACTGTTTTTT.

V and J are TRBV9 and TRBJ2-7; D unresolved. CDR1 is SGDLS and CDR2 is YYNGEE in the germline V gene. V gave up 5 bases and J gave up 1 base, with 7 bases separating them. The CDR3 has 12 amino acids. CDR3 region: CASSQNSYEQYF. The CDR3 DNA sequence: TGTGCCAGCAGTCAAAATTCCTACGAGCAGTACTTC.

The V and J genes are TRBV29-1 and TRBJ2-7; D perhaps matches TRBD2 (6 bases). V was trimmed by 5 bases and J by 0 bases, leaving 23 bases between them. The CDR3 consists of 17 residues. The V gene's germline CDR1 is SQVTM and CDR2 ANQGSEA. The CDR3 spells CSVRPTSGPHLSYEQYF. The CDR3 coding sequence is TGCAGCGTTCGCCCCACCAGCGGGCCCCACCTCTCCTACGAGCAGTACTTC.

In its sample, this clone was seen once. The CDR3 is CASSSSRGATNEKLFF. The CDR3 DNA sequence: TGTGCCAGCAGTTCGAGCAGGGGCGCAACTAATGAAAAACTGTTTTTT. The chain is built from TRBV28 and TRBJ1-4, with D possibly matching TRBD1 (6 bases). This CDR3 contains 16 residues. Trimming took off 4 bases at V and 0 bases at J, with 12 bases between the two ends. Germline V lookup: CDR1 MDHEN, CDR2 SYDVKM.

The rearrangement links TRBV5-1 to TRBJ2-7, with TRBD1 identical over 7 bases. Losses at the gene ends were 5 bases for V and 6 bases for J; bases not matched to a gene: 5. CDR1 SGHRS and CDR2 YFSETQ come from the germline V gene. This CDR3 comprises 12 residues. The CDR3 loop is CASRTGYGEQYF. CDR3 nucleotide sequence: TGCGCCAGCAGGACAGGGTACGGCGAGCAGTACTTC.

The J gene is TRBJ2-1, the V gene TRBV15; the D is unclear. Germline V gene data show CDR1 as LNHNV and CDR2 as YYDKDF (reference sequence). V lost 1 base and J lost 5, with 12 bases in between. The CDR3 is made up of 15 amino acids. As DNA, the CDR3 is TGTGCCACCAGCAGAGTTCCTGGCGGACACAATGAGCAGTTCTTC. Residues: CATSRVPGGHNEQFF.

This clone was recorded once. The CDR3 DNA is TGTGCCAGCAGTCCCGGGACGCCGAGCTCCTACGAGCAGTACTTC. This codes for CASSPGTPSSYEQYF. The rearrangement uses TRBV7-9 and TRBJ2-7, with D possibly called TRBD1 or TRBD2 (5 bases each). The CDR3 is made up of 15 amino acids. Germline lookup yields CDR1 SEHNR and CDR2 FQNEAQ (reference sequence). V lost 6 bases and J 0 bases, leaving 15 bases between the germline ends.

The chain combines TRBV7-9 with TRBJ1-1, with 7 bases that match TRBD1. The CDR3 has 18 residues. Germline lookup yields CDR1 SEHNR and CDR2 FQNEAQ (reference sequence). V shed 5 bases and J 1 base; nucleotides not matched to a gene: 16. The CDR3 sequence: CASSPSYLGQSPNTEAFF. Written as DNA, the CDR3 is TGTGCCAGCAGCCCATCTTACTTGGGACAGTCTCCGAACACTGAAGCTTTCTTT.

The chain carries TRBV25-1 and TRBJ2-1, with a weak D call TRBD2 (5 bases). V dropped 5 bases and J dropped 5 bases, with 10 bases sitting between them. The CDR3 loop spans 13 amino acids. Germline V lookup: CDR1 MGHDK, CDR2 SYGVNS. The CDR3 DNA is TGTGCCAGCAGTCCGGGGTCCCACAATGAGCAGTTCTTC. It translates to CASSPGSHNEQFF.

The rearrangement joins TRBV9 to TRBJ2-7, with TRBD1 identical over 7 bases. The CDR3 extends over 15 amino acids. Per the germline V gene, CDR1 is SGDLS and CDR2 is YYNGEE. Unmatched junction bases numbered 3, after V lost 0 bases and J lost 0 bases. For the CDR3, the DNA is TGTGCCAGCAGCGTAGATGGGGACAGCTCCTACGAGCAGTACTTC. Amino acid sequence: CASSVDGDSSYEQYF.

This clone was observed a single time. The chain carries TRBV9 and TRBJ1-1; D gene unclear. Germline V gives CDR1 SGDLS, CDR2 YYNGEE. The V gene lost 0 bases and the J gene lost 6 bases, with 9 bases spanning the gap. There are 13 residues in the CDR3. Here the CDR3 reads CASSVDAGPEAFF. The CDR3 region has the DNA TGTGCCAGCAGCGTAGATGCGGGCCCTGAAGCTTTCTTT.

This CDR3 reads CASSSTPGGYNSPLHF. CDR3 nucleotides: TGTGCCAGCAGCTCTACCCCGGGTGGCTATAATTCACCCCTCCACTTT. V and J are TRBV11-2 and TRBJ1-6; no clear D. V gave up 4 bases and J gave up 3 bases, with 13 bases separating them. Germline assignment: CDR1 SGHAT and CDR2 FQNNGV. The CDR3 covers 16 residues.

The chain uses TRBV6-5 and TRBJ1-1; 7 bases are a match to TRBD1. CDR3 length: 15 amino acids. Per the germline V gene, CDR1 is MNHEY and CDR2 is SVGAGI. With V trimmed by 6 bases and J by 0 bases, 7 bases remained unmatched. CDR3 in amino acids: CASSRRDRMNTEAFF. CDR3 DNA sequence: TGTGCCAGCAGCCGGAGGGACAGAATGAACACTGAAGCTTTCTTT.

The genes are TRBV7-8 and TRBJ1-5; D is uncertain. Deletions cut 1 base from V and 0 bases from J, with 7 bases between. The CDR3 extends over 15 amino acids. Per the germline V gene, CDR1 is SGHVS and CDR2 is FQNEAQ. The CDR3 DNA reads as TGTGCCAGCAGCTTAGAGTCGAATAGCAATCAGCCCCAGCATTTT. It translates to CASSLESNSNQPQHF.

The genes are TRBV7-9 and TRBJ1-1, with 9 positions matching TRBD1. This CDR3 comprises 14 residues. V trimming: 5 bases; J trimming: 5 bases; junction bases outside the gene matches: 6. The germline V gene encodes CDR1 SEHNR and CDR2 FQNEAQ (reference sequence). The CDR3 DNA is TGTGCCAGCAGCGCGGGACAGGGTGGAACTGAAGCTTTCTTT. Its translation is CASSAGQGGTEAFF. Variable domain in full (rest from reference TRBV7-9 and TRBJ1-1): DTGVSQNPRHKITKRGQNVTFRCDPISEHNRLYWYRQTLGQGPEFLTYFQNEAQLEKSRLLSDRFSAERPKGSFSTLEIQRTEQGDSAMYLCASSAGQGGTEAFFGQGTRLTVV.

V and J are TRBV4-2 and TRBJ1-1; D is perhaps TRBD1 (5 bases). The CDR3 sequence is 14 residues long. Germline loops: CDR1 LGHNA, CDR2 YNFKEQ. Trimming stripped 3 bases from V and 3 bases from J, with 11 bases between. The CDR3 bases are TGTGCCAGCAGCCAGAAACTGGGGGACACTGAAGCTTTCTTT. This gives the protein CASSQKLGDTEAFF.

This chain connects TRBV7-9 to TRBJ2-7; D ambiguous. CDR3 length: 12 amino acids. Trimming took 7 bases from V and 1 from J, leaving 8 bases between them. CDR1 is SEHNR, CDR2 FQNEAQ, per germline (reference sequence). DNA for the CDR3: TGTGCCAGCATGCCCAATTCCTACGAGCAGTACTTC. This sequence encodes CASMPNSYEQYF.

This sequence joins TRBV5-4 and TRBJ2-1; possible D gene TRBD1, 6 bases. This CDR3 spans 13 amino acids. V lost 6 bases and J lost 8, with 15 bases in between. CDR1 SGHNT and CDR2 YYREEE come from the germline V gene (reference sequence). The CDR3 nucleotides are TGTGCCAGCACCTTACAGGGCGGCTATGAGCAGTTCTTC. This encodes CASTLQGGYEQFF.

CDR3 amino acids: CASRGGSTDTQYF. In DNA form, the CDR3 reads TGTGCCAGCAGGGGCGGAAGCACAGATACGCAGTATTTT. This chain connects TRBV6-1 to TRBJ2-3; no clear D gene. The CDR3 spans 13 residues. V gave up 6 bases and J gave up 0 bases, with 7 bases separating them. Germline CDR1 MNHNS, CDR2 SASEGT.

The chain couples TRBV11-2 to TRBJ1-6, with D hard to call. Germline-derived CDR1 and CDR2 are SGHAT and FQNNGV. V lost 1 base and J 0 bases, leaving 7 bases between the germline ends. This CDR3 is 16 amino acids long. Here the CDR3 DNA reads TGTGCCAGCAGCTTAGCGGGAGGCTCCTATAATTCACCCCTCCACTTT. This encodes CASSLAGGSYNSPLHF.

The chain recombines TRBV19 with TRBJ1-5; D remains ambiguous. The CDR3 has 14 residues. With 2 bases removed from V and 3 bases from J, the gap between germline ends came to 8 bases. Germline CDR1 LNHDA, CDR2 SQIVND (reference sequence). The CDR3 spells CASSITALNQPQHF. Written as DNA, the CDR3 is TGTGCCAGTAGTATAACGGCCCTCAATCAGCCCCAGCATTTT.

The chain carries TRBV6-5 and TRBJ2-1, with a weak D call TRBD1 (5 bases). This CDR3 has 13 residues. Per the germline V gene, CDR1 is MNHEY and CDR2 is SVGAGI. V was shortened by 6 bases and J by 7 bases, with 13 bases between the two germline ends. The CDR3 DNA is TGTGCCAGCAGCCTCGGACAAATTAATGAGCAGTTCTTC. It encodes CASSLGQINEQFF.

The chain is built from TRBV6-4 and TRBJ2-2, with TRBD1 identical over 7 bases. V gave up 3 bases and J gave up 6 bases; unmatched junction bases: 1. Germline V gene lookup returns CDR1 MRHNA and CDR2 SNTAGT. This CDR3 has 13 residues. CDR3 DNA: TGTGCCAGCAGTGAAGGGGGCGCCGGGGAGCTGTTTTTT. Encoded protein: CASSEGGAGELFF.